A single TCR beta chain is shown here with its context. This record comes from a study of blood T cell repertoires in COVID-19. Authors' methods: Using reference gene primer amplification, nucleated cell counts were estimated. Clones were read by immunoSEQ multiplex PCR, and TCRdb kept only the in-frame ones, dropping some. V, J and clone size were drawn from that table, and D and trimming were deduced from the DNA. This sample has some 400,000 clones; around 87% occur once, and the top ten carry 1% to 1.5%. V lost 7 bases, J lost 0 bases, and 15 bases lay in between. The CDR3 runs 15 residues. The germline gives CDR1 MDHEN, CDR2 SYDVKM.

The sequence derives from a man between 25 and 39 years old who had recovered from COVID-19. The genes are TRBV28 and TRBJ1-2; no clear D gene. Source material: PBMCs or T cells enriched from blood (not recorded which). Here the CDR3 reads CASNLYRGANYGYTF. DNA for the CDR3: TGTGCCAGCAACCTATATCGGGGAGCTAACTATGGCTACACCTTC.